The 6 T cell receptor beta chains given below trace back to one sample, sequenced in a study of CD8+ T cells in alopecia areata. The sequencing template was cDNA reverse transcribed from extracted RNA. Produced via immunoSEQ multiplex PCR; TCRdb's table is partial and in-frame only. The repertoire consists of almost 250,000 clones, with around 67% occurring once and the leading ten covering 1% to 1.5%. Sequenced material: CD4+ T cells sorted from blood, taken at week 0. These receptors were taken from a human donor with alopecia areata.

A remark on this clone: Other DNA variants within this sample encode the same CDR3. In nucleotides, the CDR3 is TGCAGCGGTGGGGAGGATGGCTACACCTTC. It translates to CSGGEDGYTF. The chain links TRBV29-1 to TRBJ1-2; unclear D gene. The V gene's germline CDR1 is SQVTM and CDR2 ANQGSEA. V was clipped by 7 bases and J by 6 bases, with 9 bases between them. This CDR3 has 10 residues.

On this clone itself: The same CDR3 can be traced to other DNA sequences in this sample. The rearrangement links TRBV4-1 to TRBJ2-5, with D perhaps TRBD2 (5 bases). The CDR3 is 13 residues long. Germline V gene data show CDR1 as MGHRA and CDR2 as YSYEKL. The V gene lost 2 bases and the J gene lost 2 bases, with 6 bases spanning the gap. The CDR3 loop reads CASSQWEQETQYF. The CDR3, as DNA: TGCGCCAGCAGCCAATGGGAGCAAGAGACCCAGTACTTC.

The chain is built from TRBV9 and TRBJ2-5, with D perhaps matching TRBD1 (5 bases). Germline-derived CDR1 and CDR2 are SGDLS and YYNGEE. Between the trimmed V and J ends, which lost 4 bases and 1 base, there was a span of 8 bases. The CDR3 is 13 amino acids. The CDR3 is CASSRGPQETQYF. DNA of the CDR3: TGTGCCAGCAGCAGGGGTCCCCAAGAGACCCAGTACTTC.

V gene TRBV5-1 combines with J gene TRBJ2-3, with D maybe TRBD2 (5 bases). The CDR3 totals 14 residues. Trimming pared 4 bases from V and 2 bases from J, leaving 11 bases between. Germline CDR1 reads SGHRS; CDR2 reads YFSETQ. This CDR3 reads CASSLGLPTDTQYF. DNA for the CDR3: TGCGCCAGCAGCCTAGGACTGCCCACAGATACGCAGTATTTT.

This sequence joins TRBV30 and TRBJ2-5, with D tentatively TRBD2 (5 bases). This CDR3 spans 13 amino acids. The germline gives CDR1 GTSNPN, CDR2 SVGIG (reference sequence). The V gene lost 2 bases and the J gene lost 4 bases, with 11 bases spanning the gap. CDR3 loop: CAWSPPSLETQYF. The CDR3 coding sequence is TGTGCCTGGAGTCCTCCTAGCCTAGAGACCCAGTACTTC.

The gene calls are TRBV29-1 and TRBJ1-1; D is perhaps TRBD1 (5 bases). Germline values: CDR1 SQVTM, CDR2 ANQGSEA. Trimming took off 4 bases at V and 4 bases at J, with 25 bases between the two ends. This CDR3 comprises 17 residues. This CDR3 is CSVAPVGRGGGGTEAFF. The DNA for the CDR3 is TGCAGCGTTGCCCCCGTTGGTAGGGGCGGGGGGGGCACTGAAGCTTTCTTT.